This is a list of T cell receptor beta chains from one sample in a study of PD-1 blockade in classical Hodgkin lymphoma. This table comes from immunoSEQ multiplex PCR, and its TCRdb copy is limited to in-frame clones, with some not included. The profile covers approximately 150,000 clones, with 78% appearing a single time and about 9.2% taken by the ten largest. The sequences come from peripheral blood mononuclear cells (PBMCs), collected before the second cycle of nivolumab. These TCRs come from a human donor with classical Hodgkin lymphoma. Both conserved end residues are part of each CDR3. Not all rows give a size; the values are once, few, many and, for expanded clones, a class.

size: NA; V: TRBV7-9; J: TRBJ1-1; CDR3: CASSLRGLNTEAFF
size: once; V: TRBV28; J: TRBJ1-5; CDR3: CASSLSHADPWGNQPQHF
size: NA; V: TRBV6-5; J: TRBJ2-1; CDR3: CASMAPWDEQFF
size: NA; V: TRBV29-1; J: TRBJ2-1; CDR3: CSVGGLAGGEQFF
size: NA; V: TRBV19; J: TRBJ1-1; CDR3: CASSVNRDTEAFF
size: NA; V: TRBV6-5; J: TRBJ2-3; CDR3: CASGNPGLASDTQYF
size: NA; V: TRBV5-1; J: TRBJ2-5; CDR3: CASTRGGVEETQYF
size: few; V: TRBV5-4; J: TRBJ1-2; CDR3: CASSYGQAVYGYTF
size: NA; V: TRBV6-5; J: TRBJ2-7; CDR3: CASKGGAGYEQYF
size: few; V: TRBV5-1; J: TRBJ2-2; CDR3: CASSRTREDTGELFF
size: NA; V: TRBV19; J: TRBJ2-7; CDR3: CASRGQAYEQYF
size: NA; V: TRBV10-3; J: TRBJ2-3; CDR3: CAISGTIRDTQYF
size: NA; V: TRBV2; J: TRBJ2-2; CDR3: CASSDLSNTGELFF
size: NA; V: TRBV18; J: TRBJ2-2; CDR3: CASSPLASSNPHTGELFF
size: NA; V: TRBV19; J: TRBJ1-2; CDR3: CASNPTGTGTNYGYTF
size: NA; V: TRBV10-3; J: TRBJ2-6; CDR3: CAISGGQAGSGANVLTF
size: NA; V: TRBV27; J: TRBJ1-6; CDR3: CASSGLESGNSPLHF
size: NA; V: TRBV7-8; J: TRBJ2-7; CDR3: CASSLYVLDEQYF
size: NA; V: TRBV18; J: TRBJ2-5; CDR3: CASSGETQYF
size: NA; V: TRBV5-4; J: TRBJ2-3; CDR3: CASSLRDRGSGYTDTQYF
size: NA; V: TRBV13; J: TRBJ1-2; CDR3: CASSSTRSGTVYRRF
size: NA; V: TRBV5-1; J: TRBJ1-2; CDR3: CASSLLPELYGYTF
size: many; V: TRBV5-1; J: TRBJ1-1; CDR3: CASSSTGLGTEAFF
size: NA; V: TRBV2; J: TRBJ1-2; CDR3: CASSPLTGSYGYTF
size: NA; V: TRBV4-1; J: TRBJ1-2; CDR3: CASSQAFIFRGSWGYTF
size: NA; V: TRBV6-1; J: TRBJ1-2; CDR3: CASSPSANYGYTF
size: NA; V: TRBV28; J: TRBJ1-4; CDR3: CASSPPQVHNEKLFF
size: NA; V: TRBV19; J: TRBJ1-5; CDR3: CASTSFKDPSNQPQHF
size: NA; V: TRBV27; J: TRBJ2-7; CDR3: CASSFNSGTSQGYEQYF
size: few; V: TRBV5-4; J: TRBJ1-1; CDR3: CASRRGTVNMVTEAFF
size: NA; V: TRBV15; J: TRBJ2-3; CDR3: CATSTADTQYF
size: NA; V: TRBV18; J: TRBJ2-1; CDR3: CASSPINEQFF
size: many; V: TRBV28; J: TRBJ2-5; CDR3: CASSLSETQYF
size: once; V: TRBV7-6; J: TRBJ1-1; CDR3: CASSPPVVAEAFF
size: NA; V: TRBV7-2; J: TRBJ2-5; CDR3: CASRASLTQETQYF
size: NA; V: TRBV5-1; J: TRBJ2-7; CDR3: CASSFDRDYEQYF
size: few; V: TRBV6-4; J: TRBJ1-1; CDR3: CASSDSSGGFAEAFF
size: NA; V: TRBV10-3; J: TRBJ2-3; CDR3: CAISESTGVTDTQYF
size: NA; V: TRBV2; J: TRBJ1-5; CDR3: CASSEESGGNQPQHF
size: NA; V: TRBV5-1; J: TRBJ2-1; CDR3: CASSYNRGNEQFF
size: NA; V: TRBV6-5; J: TRBJ1-4; CDR3: CASSPSGEKLFF
size: NA; V: TRBV2; J: TRBJ2-3; CDR3: CASSDGTGPTDTQYF
size: NA; V: TRBV11-2; J: TRBJ1-2; CDR3: CASSSGRGQDYGYTF
size: NA; V: TRBV2; J: TRBJ1-5; CDR3: CASSMTGRNQPQHF
size: NA; V: TRBV9; J: TRBJ1-4; CDR3: CASSYDATNEKLFF